This TCR beta chain was captured in a study of T cells after posttransplantation cyclophosphamide (dated by TCRdb to about 2016). With regard to the full study: The study tracked T cell repertoire reconstitution by TRB sequencing after myeloablative bone marrow transplantation using posttransplantation cyclophosphamide as GVHD prophylaxis. Because TRA and TRB clonality correlated tightly in 9 samples, later TCR analyses were limited to TRB. In 3 patients, up to 3 additional blood samples taken between 2 and 5.2 years after transplant also underwent TRB sequencing, as did pretransplant blood from a handful of patients. Samples from approximately 40 PTCy-treated patients and some 16 related bone marrow donors of those patients were subjected to antigen receptor sequencing. TRB sequencing was performed on blood from all 35 or so PTCy patients with 1-year posttransplant specimens. Public TRB sequences were queried against a database of over 3,600 sequences associated with responses to pathogens, tumor antigens, self-antigens and alloantigens. Broad study findings and their caveats: At 1-2 months, donor-recipient similarity was low but rose over the first year, and the later blood repertoires were often dominated by donor CD8+ memory clones. The TRB repertoires of T cells infiltrating skin or the GI tract showed only limited overlap with the TRB repertoires found in blood. Across the 45 to 55 patients, TRB clonality was highly associated with recipient CMV seropositivity and CMV reactivation, and diversity with PTCy was similar to that in the CNI/methotrexate controls.

This clone is considered medium-sized (0.01 to 0.1%). The specificity of this receptor is unknown. Base qualities were left out, and no much larger clone turns up one base away. Other DNA sequences in the sample encode the same CDR3. TRB sequencing used genomic DNA with the immunoSEQ assay at survey resolution or the hsTCRB kit. As for the authors' bioinformatics: The immunoSEQ software handled initial read processing, and the LymphoSeq R package was used for repertoire analyses. For each TRB dataset, clonality was calculated as 1 minus normalized Shannon entropy, and the Gini coefficient was computed as well. Phenotypes of unsorted samples were inferred by mapping TRB sequences from sorted subsets of the recipient or donor onto unsorted samples of the same recipient. TCRdb stores this immuneACCESS table with in-frame sequences only. Part of the clones is absent; in the studies checked, under half of the shortfall reflects unresolved V genes, and no reason is known for the rest. The DNA was the basis for D and trimming; V, J and clone size are from that table. This sample holds some 4,000 clones in total, without any singletons. Jointly, the top ten make up 13% of the sample.

The label giving this sample's treatment or condition can be read as: high-dose cyclophosphamide on days +3 and +4 as single-agent GVHD prophylaxis. PTCy patients received busulfan and fludarabine conditioning, a related or unrelated marrow graft, and cyclophosphamide on days +3 and +4. PTCy-treated patients were drawn from a prospective multi-institutional clinical trial. Mononuclear cells from peripheral blood and bone marrow were separated by Ficoll-Hypaque density centrifugation and then cryopreserved. The CDR3, from cysteine to phenylalanine, totals 15 residues. Only the CDR3 DNA stays, 45 bases, in frame from base 1. CDR1 and CDR2 (MNHEY, SVGAGI) derive from the germline V gene. At the junction V is shortened by 5 bases and J by 4 bases; bases outside the gene matches: 7.

The chain joins TRBV6-5 to TRBJ1-2; 10 bases in the middle match TRBD1. The receptor was isolated from a female patient younger than 35 who received an allogeneic stem cell transplant from an unrelated donor, was CMV-positive, and had acute GVHD only. Some T cells may be donor cells from the graft after a transplant. The starting material was PBMCs, obtained after allogeneic stem cell transplant with posttransplant cyclophosphamide. The CDR3 has the sequence CASSPTGQGLYGYTF. The DNA reads TGTGCCAGCAGTCCAACGGGACAGGGGCTCTATGGCTACACCTTC.